This entry features one T cell receptor (beta chain) sequence. This clonotype was detected a few times. This clone's antigen is unknown. Per-base quality was not reported, and no clone a single base away is much larger than it. Library creation used 5' RACE. Instrument used: NextSeq 500. To correct for sequencing error and PCR bias, the TCR library protocol tagged individual cDNA molecules with unique molecular identifiers. TCR alpha and beta chains were both sequenced, and the abundances of alpha and beta sequences in each sample were closely correlated with each other. As for the original processing: Decombinator V4 was used to annotate the V gene, J gene and CDR3 of the TCR sequences. Expanded TCRs were defined as changing significantly between any two time points under a Poisson model with p below 0.0001. TCR abundances were normalised to the total number of TCRs sequenced per sample and expressed as counts per million. TRAV1-2 paired with TRAJ12, TRAJ20 or TRAJ33 defined MAIT TCRs, while TRAV10 paired with TRAJ18 defined iNKT TCRs. VDJdb, accessed on 1 November 2021, was searched for TCRs annotated for CMV, EBV and SARS-CoV-2, and TCRs annotated for more than one antigen were excluded. Starting from the raw public reads, TCRdb applied fastp trimming at Q25, assembled clones with MiXCR and retained in-frame beta chains. Every CDR3 protein is listed once, alongside the most common genes and DNA of its rows. TCRdb's processing, not the authors', yielded these V and J calls. The sample table records roughly 90,000 distinct CDR3 sequences; approximately 15% of these occur just once. The ten largest clones represent less than 0.6% of the sample.

A case-control design nested within a healthcare worker cohort in London, UK, was used, with weekly nasopharyngeal swab PCR tests and blood sampling performed. Healthcare workers were recruited between 23 and 31 March 2020, during the week of the UK lockdown, and were followed weekly for up to roughly 15 weeks. These data come from a study of early T cells in non-severe SARS-CoV-2 infection (dated by TCRdb to about 2021). Background on the whole study: Bulk RNA from unsorted whole blood was used for TCR sequencing, so alpha and beta chains could not be paired.

Reading the germline V gene (reference sequence) gives CDR1 SEHNR and CDR2 FQNEAQ. From cysteine to valine, the CDR3 is 15 amino acids long. Only the CDR3 DNA is retained, 45 bases long and in frame from the first base. Deletion took 5 bases off V and 3 bases off J, with a span of 17 bases between the germline ends. Points the paper makes about the study in general: VDJdb matching was skewed toward anti-spike CD8 responses and likely underestimated virus-specific expansions, missing private and CD4 specificities.

Sequencing was done on a sample of whole blood. The rearranged chain carries TRBV7-9 and TRBJ2-7, with the D assignment possibly TRBD1 or TRBD2, given 5 matching bases for each. The sequence came from an adult who was a healthcare worker with PCR-confirmed SARS-CoV-2 infection or an uninfected control (not recorded which). The CDR3 region has the sequence CASSHHPGRSYEQYV. The sequenced DNA: TGTGCCAGCAGCCACCACCCGGGACGAAGCTACGAGCAGTACGTC.